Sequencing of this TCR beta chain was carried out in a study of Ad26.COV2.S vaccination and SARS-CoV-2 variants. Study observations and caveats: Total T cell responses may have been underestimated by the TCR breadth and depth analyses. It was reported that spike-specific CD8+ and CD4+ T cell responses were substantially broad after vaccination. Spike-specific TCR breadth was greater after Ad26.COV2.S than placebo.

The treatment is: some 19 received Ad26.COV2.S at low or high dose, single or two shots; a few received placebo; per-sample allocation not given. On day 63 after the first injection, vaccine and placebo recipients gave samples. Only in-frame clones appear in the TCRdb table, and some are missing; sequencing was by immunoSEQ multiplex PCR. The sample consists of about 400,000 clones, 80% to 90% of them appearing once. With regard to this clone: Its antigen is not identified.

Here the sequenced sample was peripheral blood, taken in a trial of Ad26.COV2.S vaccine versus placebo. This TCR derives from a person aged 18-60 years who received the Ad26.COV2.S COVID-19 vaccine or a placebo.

The CDR3 is CASTPYLVGRADTQYF. CDR3 nucleotides: TGTGCCAGCACCCCATACTTAGTGGGTAGGGCAGATACGCAGTATTTT. The chain carries TRBV5-4 and TRBJ2-3; D is uncertain. Between the trimmed V and J ends, which lost 6 bases and 4 bases, there was a span of 21 bases. This CDR3 contains 16 residues. Germline values: CDR1 SGHNT, CDR2 YYREEE (reference sequence).